A selection of T cell receptor beta chains follows, all from one sample in a study of chemoradiotherapy in HPV16-positive cancers. Here immunoSEQ multiplex PCR was the method, and the copy in TCRdb shows in-frame clones only, minus some. The top ten clones hold 2% to 2.5% of a sample with 10,000 to 11,000 clones, roughly 86% of them seen once. The material sequenced was blood, taken from a patient who underwent chemoradiotherapy. The receptor set was obtained from a human donor with HPV-associated anogenital cancer. The CDR3 runs from the conserved cysteine through the conserved F or W. Each record gives: J gene, D gene, V gene, clone size, CDR3 DNA, CDR3 protein. A D gene is named only where the DNA matches it firmly. Size tells how often a clone was seen (once, few, many) or the class of an expanded clone, and some rows leave it out.

TRBJ2-1,NA,TRBV29-1,once,TGCAGCGTTCTGTTAAGCTCCTACAATGAGCAGTTCTTC,CSVLLSSYNEQFF
TRBJ2-1,NA,TRBV4-1,NA,TGCGCCAGCAGCCAAGGGCCTCCCCATAGCTCCTACAATGAGCAGTTCTTC,CASSQGPPHSSYNEQFF
TRBJ2-7,NA,TRBV6-5,NA,TGTGCCAGCAGTTACTTTGACGGGACGAAGTACGAGCAGTACTTC,CASSYFDGTKYEQYF
TRBJ1-4,NA,TRBV5-1,NA,TGCGCCAGCAGCGATCCTGGGACGTGGGAAAAACTGTTTTTT,CASSDPGTWEKLFF
TRBJ2-1,TRBD2,TRBV7-2,NA,TGTGCCAGCAGCCCCGGCGGGAGCTACAATGAGCAGTTCTTC,CASSPGGSYNEQFF
TRBJ1-2,TRBD1,TRBV5-4,NA,TGTGCCAGCATCCCCAGGGACAGGGTTTCCTATGGCTACACCTTC,CASIPRDRVSYGYTF
TRBJ1-5,TRBD1,TRBV27,NA,TGTGCCAGCAGTTTTGGGACAGGCGGCAATCAGCCCCAGCATTTT,CASSFGTGGNQPQHF
TRBJ1-1,NA,TRBV12-5,NA,TGTGCTAGTGGTTTGGGGGGGCCGTGGGACACTGAAGCTTTCTTT,CASGLGGPWDTEAFF
TRBJ2-1,TRBD2,TRBV5-1,NA,TGCGCCAGCAGCCAAGCGGGGGCCTACAATGAGCAGTTCTTC,CASSQAGAYNEQFF
TRBJ2-7,NA,TRBV6-5,NA,TGTGCCAGCAGTTACTCGGGAGACGGGACCTACGAGCAGTACTTC,CASSYSGDGTYEQYF
TRBJ2-4,NA,TRBV4-1,NA,TGCGCCAGCAGCCCCGGGCGGGGAGCCAAAAACATTCAGTACTTC,CASSPGRGAKNIQYF
TRBJ1-4,NA,TRBV29-1,few,TGCAGCGTTCAGAGTGAAAAACTGTTTTTT,CSVQSEKLFF
TRBJ1-3,NA,TRBV21-1,few,TGTGCCAGCAGCAAATGGTTGGTAACAGGGGATGGAAACACCATATATTTT,CASSKWLVTGDGNTIYF
TRBJ1-2,TRBD1,TRBV5-1,NA,TGCGCCAGCAGCTCAACTGGGACAGGGAGGAGCTATGGCTACACCTTC,CASSSTGTGRSYGYTF
TRBJ2-4,NA,TRBV19,NA,TGTGCCAGTAGTATCGGAAACATTCAGTACTTC,CASSIGNIQYF
TRBJ1-6,NA,TRBV27,few,TGTGCCAGCAGTACCCCGACAGGATATAATTCACCCCTCCACTTT,CASSTPTGYNSPLHF
TRBJ1-1,NA,TRBV5-3,NA,TGTGCCAGCAGCAGAGCCGGGGAAGCTTTCTTT,CASSRAGEAFF
TRBJ2-7,NA,TRBV18,NA,TGTGCCAGCTCACTCCGGGACCTCTCCTCCTACGAGCAGTACTTC,CASSLRDLSSYEQYF
TRBJ1-2,NA,TRBV5-5,NA,TGTGCCAGCAGCTGGCTAATGAGACCACTCTATGGCTACACCTTC,CASSWLMRPLYGYTF
TRBJ2-4,NA,TRBV7-2,NA,TGTGCCAGCAGCTTAGTCGAGGGAGACATTCAGTACTTC,CASSLVEGDIQYF
TRBJ2-7,NA,TRBV5-8,NA,TGTGCCAGCAGCGCGACAGTGGTAGCCTACGAGCAGTACTTC,CASSATVVAYEQYF
TRBJ2-1,NA,TRBV6-5,NA,TGTGCCAGCAGTTACTCGAGCGTCGACAATGAGCAGTTCTTC,CASSYSSVDNEQFF
TRBJ2-1,TRBD2,TRBV9,NA,TGTGCCAGCAGCAATAGCGGGGGGCTTTACAATGAGCAGTTCTTC,CASSNSGGLYNEQFF
TRBJ2-7,NA,TRBV5-1,NA,TGCGCCAGCAGCTTGGCGACTGCTTACGAGCAGTACTTC,CASSLATAYEQYF
TRBJ2-2,TRBD2,TRBV7-8,few,TGTGCCAGCAGATTGGGGGGACTAGATGACACCGGGGAGCTGTTTTTT,CASRLGGLDDTGELFF
TRBJ1-6,TRBD1,TRBV27,few,TGTGCCAGCAGTTTACGGGACAGGGTTCGTTCACCCCTCCACTTT,CASSLRDRVRSPLHF
TRBJ1-1,NA,TRBV27,NA,TGTGCCAGCAGCCCCTGGGGGGGACGGCTGAACACTGAAGCTTTCTTT,CASSPWGGRLNTEAFF
TRBJ2-7,TRBD2,TRBV13,NA,TGTGCCAGCAGCTCCGACAGGACTAGCGGGGACTCCTACGAGCAGTACTTC,CASSSDRTSGDSYEQYF
TRBJ2-5,NA,TRBV1,NA,TGCACCAGCTGTTCCTCGGGACTAGCGGGGGGGGGTCGGACATGCAAGACCCAGTACTTC,CTSCSSGLAGGGRTCKTQYF
TRBJ1-2,TRBD1,TRBV29-1,NA,TGCAGCGCGGGGATTGACAGGGGGGGTCGGGGCTACACCTTC,CSAGIDRGGRGYTF
TRBJ2-1,NA,TRBV18,NA,TGTGCCAGCTCACCATCGGGGGTCTACAATGAGCAGTTCTTC,CASSPSGVYNEQFF
TRBJ1-2,NA,TRBV6-1,NA,TGTGCCAGCAGTGATAGTATTGGTGGCTACACCTTC,CASSDSIGGYTF
TRBJ2-3,NA,TRBV11-1,NA,TGTGCCAGCAGCTTATTTTATTTTAGCACAGATACGCAGTATTTT,CASSLFYFSTDTQYF
TRBJ2-7,NA,TRBV6-6,NA,TGTGCCAGCAGTTACTTGTGGGGGGAGCAGTACTTC,CASSYLWGEQYF
TRBJ1-6,TRBD1,TRBV14,NA,TGTGCCAGCAGCCCTTCGACAGGGGTCTATAATTCACCCCTCCACTTT,CASSPSTGVYNSPLHF
TRBJ1-2,NA,TRBV6-5,NA,TGTGCCAGCAGTTACTCGACAGCGTATGGCTACACCTTC,CASSYSTAYGYTF
TRBJ1-1,NA,TRBV13,once,TGTGCCAGCAGCCCACAGGGAATTGAAGCTTTCTTT,CASSPQGIEAFF
TRBJ2-7,NA,TRBV7-8,NA,TGTGCCAGCGGTGGGACATTCGCCTACGAGCAGTACTTC,CASGGTFAYEQYF
TRBJ2-7,TRBD2,TRBV9,NA,TGTGCCAGCAGCGTAGGTAGCGGGGCCTCCTACGAGCAGTACTTC,CASSVGSGASYEQYF
TRBJ1-3,NA,TRBV19,NA,TGTGCCACCTCGACCTTATGGGGAAACACCATATATTTT,CATSTLWGNTIYF
TRBJ2-6,TRBD2,TRBV7-2,once,TGTGCCAGCAGCTTCCTGGGTCAGGCGGGGGGCTCTGGGGCCAACGTCCTGACTTTC,CASSFLGQAGGSGANVLTF
TRBJ1-5,NA,TRBV9,NA,TGTGCCAGCAGCTCAGCCGGGGGACGGGAAGATCAGCCCCAGCATTTT,CASSSAGGREDQPQHF
TRBJ1-2,NA,TRBV2,NA,TGTGCCAGCACCAACCGGGGAAACTATGGCTACACCTTC,CASTNRGNYGYTF
TRBJ2-2,NA,TRBV10-3,NA,TGTGCCATCAGTGAGTCGAGGGGGAACACCGGGGAGCTGTTTTTT,CAISESRGNTGELFF
TRBJ2-5,NA,TRBV6-1,NA,TGTGCCAGCAGTGATTGGACAGAGCTGCAAGAGACCCAGTACTTC,CASSDWTELQETQYF
TRBJ2-1,NA,TRBV5-4,NA,TGTGCCAGCAGCTTGGGGAGTTACAATGAGCAGTTCTTC,CASSLGSYNEQFF
TRBJ2-2,NA,TRBV9,NA,TGTGCCAGCAGCGTAGTGGACAGTGGGGGGGAGCTGTTTTTT,CASSVVDSGGELFF
TRBJ1-2,TRBD1,TRBV5-6,once,TGTGCCAGCAGCTTAAGGGGGCATTCGGGTGGCTACACCTTC,CASSLRGHSGGYTF
TRBJ1-1,NA,TRBV19,NA,TGTGCCAGTAGTATTCAGGGACGAACTGAAGCTTTCTTT,CASSIQGRTEAFF